This T cell receptor beta chain stems from a study of T-cell memory formation after mild COVID-19. The CDR3 is made up of 13 amino acids. Germline assignment: CDR1 SGHRS and CDR2 YFSETQ. V was clipped by 2 bases and J by 4 bases, with 9 bases between them. UMIs and sample barcodes were carried by the TCR alpha and TCR beta cDNA libraries that 5'RACE produced using constant-segment primers. TCRdb recomputed calls from the 5' RACE reads with MiXCR, one row per CDR3 protein. The repertoire holds fewer than 250,000 distinct CDR3 sequences, with approximately 10% as singletons. The V call is TRBV5-1, the J call TRBJ2-5, with D possibly matching TRBD1 (5 bases). The receptor comes from a man aged 18 to 30 who had mild COVID-19 (a few samples of this study predate the infection). Cell type and time point are not known. The sequenced sample consisted of PBMCs or a T cell subset sorted from them (not recorded which). The CDR3 nucleotides read TGCGCCAGCAGCTTCAGGGTGTCAGAGACCCAGTACTTC. Translation gives CASSFRVSETQYF.